One and the same sample provided the 21 T cell receptor beta chains below, sequenced in a study of blood T cells in healthy people across ages. For the second PCR, which ran for roughly 6 to 12 cycles, a sample-barcoded 5' primer and a J-beta primer mix were used. Each CDR3 protein is one row after TCRdb ran MiXCR on the 5' RACE reads. The sample records around 710,000 distinct CDR3 sequences, around 46% being singletons. Sequencing input: blood. The receptors shown here come from a woman aged 55-70 years in good health.

The CDR3 DNA reads TGCAGCGTTGAAGGGGGGACAGGACCCCATCTCTTCTATGGCTACACCTTC. It translates to CSVEGGTGPHLFYGYTF. The chain uses TRBV29-1 and TRBJ1-2; 8 nucleotides align to TRBD1. This CDR3 is 17 amino acids long. V was pared by 1 base and J by 4 bases, with 14 bases of the junction left unmatched. Germline V gives CDR1 SQVTM, CDR2 ANQGSEA.

The chain recombines TRBV5-1 with TRBJ2-5; 11 positions agree with TRBD2. Germline assignment: CDR1 SGHRS and CDR2 YFSETQ. The trim removed 3 bases at V and 11 bases at J, leaving 15 bases unmatched. This CDR3 is built from 16 residues. CDR3: CASSSVVAGGPREQYF. In DNA, the CDR3 is TGCGCCAGCAGCTCCGTCGTAGCGGGGGGGCCGAGAGAGCAGTACTTC.

This clonotype has ten or more counts. V gene TRBV9 combines with J gene TRBJ2-1; TRBD1 might be the D (6 bases). The CDR3 spans 16 residues. V shed 0 bases and J shed 4 bases, with 14 bases lying between them. Germline V gene sequence: CDR1 SGDLS, CDR2 YYNGEE. CDR3 loop: CASSVGRGQRYNEQFF. DNA for the CDR3: TGTGCCAGCAGCGTAGGCAGGGGCCAGAGATACAATGAGCAGTTCTTC.

There are a few counts of this clonotype. This chain connects TRBV20-1 to TRBJ1-5; possible D gene TRBD1, 6 bases. V was cut by 4 bases and J by 9 bases, with 13 bases left in between. CDR1 is DFQATT and CDR2 is SNEGSKA in the germline V gene (reference sequence). The CDR3 is 12 amino acids. CDR3 sequence: CSANRENGPQHF. In DNA form, the CDR3 reads TGCAGTGCTAACAGGGAGAATGGGCCCCAGCATTTT.

Turning to this clonotype: Just one base apart from a much larger clone, this may be a read error. The J gene is TRBJ1-5, the V gene TRBV15; weak D call: TRBD1 (6 bases). Trimming took 4 bases from V and 0 from J, leaving 7 bases between them. The CDR3 runs 14 residues. Germline V CDR1 and CDR2: LNHNV, YYDKDF (reference sequence). This CDR3 reads CATSMDSSNQPQHF. Here the CDR3 DNA reads TGTGCCACCAGCATGGACAGTAGCAATCAGCCCCAGCATTTT.

The rearrangement links TRBV5-5 to TRBJ2-2; maybe TRBD1 (6 bases). Germline assignment: CDR1 SGHKS and CDR2 YYEKEE (reference sequence). The V end lost 2 bases, the J end lost 3 bases, and 11 bases lay between the germline ends. The length of the CDR3 is 15 residues. DNA of the CDR3: TGTGCCAGCAGCTTACAGGGCCTTGACACCGGGGAGCTGTTTTTT. Translation: CASSLQGLDTGELFF.

V and J are TRBV12-3 or TRBV12-4 and TRBJ2-1, with TRBD2 matching over 7 bases. CDR3 size: 13 residues. Losses at the gene ends were 8 bases for V and 5 bases for J; bases not matched to a gene: 6. CDR3 in amino acids: CASGRLANNEQFF. CDR3 nucleotide sequence: TGTGCCAGCGGCCGACTAGCTAACAATGAGCAGTTCTTC.

The V call is TRBV12-3 or TRBV12-4, the J call TRBJ1-1, with a possible D match to TRBD1 (6 bases). This CDR3 has 15 amino acids. V was pared by 1 base and J by 2 bases, with 11 bases between. The CDR3 coding sequence is TGTGCCAGCAGTTTAGTCGCAGGGGTAAACACTGAAGCTTTCTTT. It yields the protein CASSLVAGVNTEAFF.

V usage is TRBV5-4 and J usage is TRBJ1-5; D is ambiguous. Germline V gives CDR1 SGHNT, CDR2 YYREEE (reference sequence). The CDR3 spans 16 residues. V lost 2 bases, J lost 7 bases, and 19 bases lay in between. This CDR3 is CASSFRPRVYRQPQHF. The CDR3 DNA reads TGTGCCAGCAGCTTCCGCCCGAGGGTGTATCGACAGCCCCAGCATTTT.

The chain employs TRBV27 and TRBJ2-7; the D gene is possibly TRBD1 (6 bases). The germline gives CDR1 MNHEY, CDR2 SMNVEV (reference sequence). V shed 3 bases and J shed 5 bases, with 14 bases lying between them. The CDR3 totals 14 residues. Here the CDR3 DNA reads TGTGCCAGCAGTTTCTCAGGGGTTTACGACGAGCAGTACTTC. Translated, it gives CASSFSGVYDEQYF.

V and J are TRBV6-6 and TRBJ2-5; 11 bases align to TRBD2. The germline V gene encodes CDR1 MNHNY and CDR2 SVGAGI (reference sequence). V lost 6 bases and J lost 4; bases outside the gene matches: 7. This CDR3 comprises 15 residues. CDR3 sequence reads: CASRESGTSGETQYF. The CDR3, as DNA: TGTGCCAGCAGGGAATCCGGGACTAGCGGAGAGACCCAGTACTTC.

This clonotype was counted only a few times. The chain uses TRBV5-6 and TRBJ2-6; D is undetermined. Trimming took off 5 bases at V and 4 bases at J, with 10 bases between the two ends. Per the germline V gene, CDR1 is SGHDT and CDR2 is YYEEEE. This CDR3 has 14 amino acids. The CDR3 spells CASSSYAGANVLTF. DNA of the CDR3: TGTGCCAGCAGTTCCTATGCCGGGGCCAACGTCCTGACTTTC.

This chain links TRBV20-1 with TRBJ1-2; TRBD1 matches at 7 bases. Germline trimming cut 1 base from V and 4 bases from J; bases unmatched to any gene: 6. The germline V gene has CDR1 DFQATT and CDR2 SNEGSKA (reference sequence). The CDR3 spans 14 residues. In DNA, the CDR3 is TGCAGTGCTAGAGTTGACAGGGCCTTCTATGGCTACACCTTC. Translating gives CSARVDRAFYGYTF.

In its sample, this clonotype was seen a few times. The rearrangement joins TRBV6-5 to TRBJ1-1; D unclear. The ends were cut back, 3 bases at V and 0 bases at J, with 8 bases in the middle. This CDR3 is 14 amino acids long. Looked up from germline, CDR1 is MNHEY and CDR2 is SVGAGI. CDR3 sequence: CASSYGGMNTEAFF. The CDR3 nucleotides are TGTGCCAGCAGTTATGGTGGGATGAACACTGAAGCTTTCTTT.

This clonotype was counted a few times. This rearrangement joins TRBV7-8 to TRBJ2-1; 12 positions agree with TRBD1. The CDR3 is 17 amino acids. Germline CDR1 and CDR2: SGHVS and FQNEAQ. Losses at the gene ends were 5 bases for V and 12 bases for J; bases not matched to a gene: 17. CDR3 DNA: TGTGCCAGCAGCAGAAGGACGCCGGGACAGGGGGCGTTTGTGCAGTTCTTC. Amino acid sequence: CASSRRTPGQGAFVQFF.

A remark on this clonotype: A read error is possible here, since a much larger clone lies one base away. The rearrangement uses TRBV29-1 and TRBJ2-7; TRBD2 agrees at 7 bases. Trimming cost V 5 bases and J 2 bases; bases outside gene matches: 9. The CDR3 is made up of 14 amino acids. Germline CDR1 SQVTM, CDR2 ANQGSEA. CDR3 DNA: TGCAGCGTTAAAGCAAGCGGGACCGCCTACGAGCAGTACTTC. Amino acid sequence: CSVKASGTAYEQYF.

With respect to this clonotype: A read error may be the cause here, since a much bigger clone is one base away. The CDR3 is CASSPLQGTQYF. The CDR3 DNA reads as TGTGCCAGCAGCCCCCTCCAAGGGACCCAGTACTTC. This chain links TRBV28 with TRBJ2-5; no reliable D call. The CDR3 runs to 12 residues. Germline-derived CDR1 and CDR2 are MDHEN and SYDVKM. The full variable domain, its missing parts supplied by reference TRBV28 and TRBJ2-5, is DVKVTQSSRYLVKRTGEKVFLECVQDMDHENMFWYRQDPGLGLRLIYFSYDVKMKEKGDIPEGYSVSREKKERFSLILESASTNQTSMYLCASSPLQGTQYFGPGTRLLVL.

J is TRBJ1-3 and V is TRBV20-1; D might be TRBD1 (5 bases). The CDR3 has 16 amino acids. The V end was cut by 4 bases, the J end by 0 bases, with 16 bases between. Germline CDR1 and CDR2: DFQATT and SNEGSKA (reference sequence). CDR3 DNA sequence: TGCAGTGCTACCCGACCTACAGGCCTCTCTGGAAACACCATATATTTT. Translated, it gives CSATRPTGLSGNTIYF.

This clonotype was seen a few times. The chain is built from TRBV5-1 and TRBJ2-7, with 9 bases matching TRBD1. The trim removed 4 bases at V and 3 bases at J, leaving 11 bases unmatched. Germline V lookup: CDR1 SGHRS, CDR2 YFSETQ. CDR3 length equals 16 residues. This CDR3 is CASSPGQGTTHYEQYF. The CDR3 DNA is TGCGCCAGCAGCCCCGGACAGGGGACCACCCACTACGAGCAGTACTTC.

This clonotype has a single count. This chain links TRBV10-3 with TRBJ1-1, with D hard to call. Trimming took off 7 bases at V and 2 bases at J, with 11 bases between the two ends. Germline V CDR1 and CDR2: ENHRY, SYGVKD. This CDR3 is built from 13 residues. In DNA, the CDR3 is TGTGCCATCAAGGGTACAGAAAACACTGAAGCTTTCTTT. Translating it yields CAIKGTENTEAFF.

The chain has TRBV28 and TRBJ2-1, with D uncertain. Per the germline V gene, CDR1 is MDHEN and CDR2 is SYDVKM. V lost 8 bases and J lost 3, with 5 bases in between. The CDR3 has 11 residues. The CDR3 loop reads CASYFYNEQFF. In DNA form, the CDR3 reads TGTGCCAGCTACTTCTACAATGAGCAGTTCTTC.